This T cell receptor beta chain was recovered during a study of cytomegalovirus exposure and HLA in healthy donors (dated by TCRdb to about 2017). About the full investigation: In an earlier analysis of approximately 640 of the donors, about 270 Gb of sequence data and 117 million unique TCR beta sequences from 150 million to 200 million T cells were reported. An early release covering 500 to 750 HLA-typed donors comprised approximately 300 gigabases of sequencing data and around 80 million unique TCR sequences. Of the roughly 390 genotyped donors, 75% to 85% were placed in the genetic ancestry cluster associated with self-reported Caucasian donors. The aim of the study was to test whether cataloging public T cell receptors could identify signatures of past pathogen exposure. The study profiled the T cell repertoires of hundreds of subjects by immunosequencing and related them to cytomegalovirus serostatus. Besides the first cohort of 550 to 750 subjects, a separate validation cohort made up of over a hundred different subjects was used. To predict cytomegalovirus infection status, the study combined high-throughput TCR immunosequencing, statistical association of individual TCRs with disease status, and machine learning. A later analysis re-analyzed previously published TCR beta repertoires from 600 to 850 donors and added high-resolution HLA genotyping to study TCR occurrence patterns. Rather than using new phenotypic data, the later analysis identified candidate immune exposures from TCR beta sequences and from how often those sequences occurred across donors. An earlier analysis of nearly 600 of the donors applied high-throughput TCR beta sequencing to assess whether each TCR beta V gene segment acted as functional or pseudogenic. Donor age, sex, ethnicity and CMV serostatus were collected together with the repertoire data. In a later genetic analysis, genome-wide SNP genotypes for 398 of the 666 donors were used, and that subset was treated as a discovery cohort. Every discovery cohort repertoire had been produced on one sequencing platform. Both class I and class II loci were covered by HLA typing, at four-digit resolution. The number of typed donors differed by locus: about 620-630 for A, B, C, DRB1 and DQB1; some 500 for DQA1; approximately 600 for DPA1; and around 490 for DPB1. Four to six DR-DQ haplotypes were handled as single units for association and clustering, since linkage in the cohort was strong. Among around 400 genotyped donors of the cohort, an average of around 250,000 unique TCR beta nucleotide sequences was sequenced per donor, of which 15% to 20% were non-productive. The full study reports these points: The study gave a list of roughly 150 TCR beta chains associated with cytomegalovirus. In a later analysis, 16,951 TCR beta sequences were associated with specific HLA alleles at a false discovery rate of 0.05. Because HLA typing was missing for some donors at each locus, association tests included only the typed subset. Assigning TCR associations to individual alleles was difficult when HLA alleles, especially DR and DQ, strongly co-occurred. A later analysis found that most CMV-associated TCR beta chains appeared HLA-restricted, with HLA associations seemingly driven largely by CMV exposure. Cytomegalovirus status was reported to be diagnosed by the classifier with high specificity and sensitivity in both the original and validation cohorts. Roughly uniform sequencing depth across donors was assumed in presence/absence analyses, although this assumption may not hold. Immune exposure information for the cohort was limited to CMV serostatus. An association between a missense DCLRE1C variant and V-gene and J-gene trimming of TCR beta chains was found in a later genetic analysis and replicated in an independent cohort. A further reported finding was that TCR beta sequences accurately predicted the HLA-A and HLA-B alleles for most subjects in the first cohort. Because counts were too low, 15 to 20 rarely observed V segments, including chromosome 9 orphons, were excluded from the earlier analysis of around 640 of the donors. Correlated functional status among segregating V segments might reflect linkage disequilibrium, but an unknown experimental factor could not be ruled out. Some IMGT-functional V segments, including TRBV6-2 and TRBV6-3, could not be distinguished by the 87-base-pair reads and were therefore excluded. Most TCR sequences were observed very rarely across donors, whereas some public TCRs were present in many individuals. According to a later analysis, TCR association rates differed among HLA loci, with DRB1 alleles showing the most associated TCRs and HLA-C alleles showing the fewest. An earlier analysis of approximately 600 of the donors showed that most TCR beta V segments appeared in productive rearrangements either about 87% or about 30% of the time, which broadly matched IMGT annotations. The authors suggested that the approach could potentially be extended to other disease states and immunological phenotypes. This cohort had only TCR beta chains sequenced, and the lack of alpha or paired-chain data limited which features could be detected. A later genetic analysis reported fewer N-insertions in productive TCRs among donors in an Asian-associated ancestry cluster than the roughly 620-donor mean. In vitro tests confirmed that three of the cytomegalovirus-associated TCR beta chains recognize cytomegalovirus antigens. Several of the top co-occurrence clusters appeared to be linked to parvovirus B19, influenza, CMV and Epstein-Barr virus, according to a later analysis. Compared with equally common non-associated chains, HLA-associated TCR beta chains in a later analysis were more clonally expanded and had lower generation probabilities. A group of highly shared sequence variants was considered likely to be a technical artifact of the sequencing pipeline.

In total, 666 healthy bone marrow donors made up the cohort. At the time of sampling, all cohort members were nominally healthy, though unrecorded immune exposures were likely present. The donor tested CMV seropositive and was one of the 289 seropositive cohort members. Each donor provided a peripheral blood sample, and peripheral blood mononuclear cells were used for TCR beta sequencing. The Qiagen DNeasy Blood Extraction Kit was used to extract genomic DNA from the blood cell samples. On this clone itself: There is no known antigen for this receptor. Qualities for individual bases were not recorded, and no much larger clone is one base off.

Including the terminal cysteine and phenylalanine, the CDR3 comprises 17 residues. Here the CDR3 DNA is all that survives: 51 bases in frame from base 1. Sequences SGHRS (CDR1) and YFSETQ (CDR2) are obtained from the germline V gene. Relative to germline, V is missing 2 bases and J is missing 7 bases, with 10 bases of the junction outside any gene match. Library preparation employed the immunoSEQ multiplex PCR assay. The multiplex PCR relied on a mix of 60 forward primers for TCR Vbeta segments and 13 reverse primers for TCR Jbeta segments. The CDR3 region of rearranged TCR beta genes was amplified from genomic DNA with a multiplex PCR assay. Amplified TCR beta libraries were sequenced as 87-base-pair reads on the Illumina HiSeq System. The original pipeline was this. In a later analysis, roughly 80 million unique TCR beta chains were counted across the roughly 610 repertoires, and around 10 million of these chains were shared by at least two donors. Raw reads were error-corrected and collapsed into unique sequences with a nearest-neighbor algorithm that merged closely related sequences to remove PCR and sequencing errors. Alignment of CDR3 sequences to IMGT reference sequences was used to assign V, D and J gene segments. Each retained sequence needed at least a six-nucleotide match to both a V gene segment and a J gene segment. A rearrangement was called productive if the CDR3 had no stop codons and remained in frame with V and J, and every other rearrangement was called non-productive. CDR3 was defined according to IMGT convention as the region running from the second conserved V-encoded cysteine to the conserved J-encoded phenylalanine. The earlier analysis of 587 of the donors excluded any sequence lacking an unambiguous match to a single V gene segment. An earlier analysis of fewer than 750 of the donors called V segments functional above 56.7% productive rearrangements and segregating when the between-donor standard deviation exceeded 5%. A statistical classification framework was developed to diagnose cytomegalovirus status using the catalog of TCR beta chain sequences. In a later analysis, TCR nucleotide sequences were compared against IMGT/GENE-DB human TR gene sequences so that V and J genes could be assigned. In a later analysis, CDR3 sequences and most-parsimonious VDJ recombination scenarios were assigned using the TCRdist pipeline. A later analysis defined each TCR beta chain by its CDR3 amino acid sequence plus V-gene family, and excluded reads lacking a unique V-gene family. In a later analysis, 450 to 600 highly shared, low-generation-probability nucleotide sequences were removed to address suspected cross-contamination and a sequencing artifact. For each public chain, a later analysis derived a clonal expansion index from normalized ranks of inferred template counts within each repertoire. A later analysis computed generation probabilities with a VDJ recombination model fitted to out-of-frame rearrangements, and checked the results against IGoR. In a later analysis, TCR-TCR, TCR-HLA and TCR-CMV co-occurrence was scored with hypergeometric tests, and a repertoire-size bias correction was applied to TCR pairs. In a later analysis, false discovery rates were estimated by permuting HLA or CMV assignments 20 times. In a later analysis, co-occurring TCRs were grouped using DBSCAN, with TCRdist sequence similarity added in when clustering inside HLA-allele-positive subsets. Repertoires with fewer than 30,000 or more than 120,000 public chains were left out of co-occurrence clustering, as were roughly five repertoires with anomalous nucleotide sharing. The table was pulled from immuneACCESS by TCRdb, which kept in-frame rearrangements only. Such tables lose some clones; where checked, under half of the loss comes from unresolved V genes, and the rest has no known cause. From that table come the V and J calls and clone size; the DNA was used to work out D and trimming. In all, the sample holds over 150,000 clones, and around 80% of those were seen once. The ten largest clones represent 1.4% to 1.5% of the sample.

The clonotype was recovered from a woman aged 25 to 39 in good health and CMV-seropositive. Sequenced material: PBMCs. The chain links TRBV5-1 with TRBJ2-5, with 14 middle bases fitting TRBD2. CDR3 region: CASSFSTTSGGGRTQYF. The DNA is as follows: TGCGCCAGCAGCTTCTCTACGACTAGCGGGGGGGGCCGGACCCAGTACTTC. Full variable domain (CDR3 extended with the reference TRBV5-1 and TRBJ2-5 proteins): KAGVTQTPRYLIKTRGQQVTLSCSPISGHRSVSWYQQTPGQGLQFLFEYFSETQRNKGNFPGRFSGRQFSNSRSEMNVSTLELGDSALYLCASSFSTTSGGGRTQYFGPGTRLLVL.